The clone carrying this TCR beta chain appeared a few times. Expressed TCRB transcripts were sequenced because the entire RNA isolate underwent reverse transcription. Generated by immunoSEQ multiplex PCR, the TCRdb table keeps only in-frame clones and is missing some. Among 160,000 or so clones listed, 11% were seen once. These data come from a study of beta chain features in type 1 diabetes. CDR3 length: 15 residues. Trimming pared 5 bases from V and 2 bases from J, leaving 16 bases between. Germline lookup yields CDR1 MNHEY and CDR2 SMNVEV (reference sequence). This chain joins TRBV27 and TRBJ2-7; perhaps TRBD2 as D (5 bases). The origin of this receptor is a man between 18 and 29 years old in good health. Sequencing input: central memory CD4+ T cells from blood. CDR3 residues: CASSRSGIDAYEQYF. CDR3 in DNA: TGTGCCAGCAGTCGATCCGGGATCGACGCCTACGAGCAGTACTTC.